Presented here are 31 T cell receptor beta chains from one specimen sequenced in a study of human T cells and chemical hapten exposure. TCRdb fed the RACE reads into MiXCR, producing one record per CDR3 protein. In the table there are roughly 90,000 distinct CDR3 sequences, approximately 11% of which are singletons. Time point noted: patch test 3, about 24 weeks after DPC sensitization. Regarding treatment: therapeutic diphenylcyclopropenone sensitization with weekly scalp DPC. The sample consisted of whole blood, taken in connection with sensitization to the hapten diphenylcyclopropenone (DPC). The receptors were sampled from a woman in her 30s with alopecia areata. Some clones in this sample may be carry-over from other donors' samples.

The V call is TRBV5-6, the J call TRBJ2-7; D is unclear. Germline assignment: CDR1 SGHDT and CDR2 YYEEEE. The CDR3 is made up of 16 amino acids. Trimming took off 1 base at V and 3 bases at J, with 17 bases between the two ends. CDR3 in amino acids: CASSLFGSASSYEQYF. The CDR3 bases are TGTGCCAGCAGCTTGTTCGGGTCGGCGTCTAGCTACGAGCAGTACTTC.

The sample holds many counts of this clonotype. CDR3 in amino acids: CASSGPGQGSNQPQHF. The CDR3 DNA sequence: TGTGCCAGCAGTGGACCGGGACAGGGAAGCAATCAGCCCCAGCATTTT. The rearrangement uses TRBV28 and TRBJ1-5; 9 bases are shared with TRBD1. Germline CDR1 MDHEN, CDR2 SYDVKM. Trimming removed 5 bases from V and 1 base from J; junction bases left unmatched: 6. The CDR3 length is 16 residues. Full variable domain (outside the CDR3, taken from reference TRBV28 and TRBJ1-5): DVKVTQSSRYLVKRTGEKVFLECVQDMDHENMFWYRQDPGLGLRLIYFSYDVKMKEKGDIPEGYSVSREKKERFSLILESASTNQTSMYLCASSGPGQGSNQPQHFGDGTRLSIL.

The gene calls are TRBV5-1 and TRBJ2-3; TRBD1 matches at 7 bases. J lost 2 bases, V lost 3 bases, and 9 bases had no gene match. Germline CDR1 SGHRS, CDR2 YFSETQ. The CDR3 is 16 residues long. CDR3: CASSYNPGQHTDTQYF. CDR3 nucleotide sequence: TGCGCCAGCAGCTACAATCCGGGACAGCACACAGATACGCAGTATTTT.

This clonotype has ten or more counts. The rearrangement uses TRBV28 and TRBJ2-7; D gene ambiguous. The CDR3 has 13 residues. Germline V gene sequence: CDR1 MDHEN, CDR2 SYDVKM. V was clipped by 3 bases and J by 1 base, with 7 bases between them. CDR3 nucleotide sequence: TGTGCCAGCAGTTTCTCAGCTTCCTACGAGCAGTACTTC. Translated, it gives CASSFSASYEQYF.

This clonotype was seen ten or more times. The gene calls are TRBV20-1 and TRBJ1-2; D gene unclear. Germline V gives CDR1 DFQATT, CDR2 SNEGSKA (reference sequence). The V and J ends lost 4 bases and 9 bases respectively, with 15 bases between them. The CDR3 is 12 residues long. The CDR3 bases are TGCAGTGCTACCCCGACGGCACGGAGCTACACCTTC. It encodes CSATPTARSYTF.

This clonotype has a count of ten or more. This sequence joins TRBV29-1 and TRBJ2-1, with D tentatively TRBD2 (7 bases). The length of the CDR3 is 13 residues. Trimming stripped 5 bases from V and 6 bases from J, with 14 bases between. The germline CDR1 and CDR2 sequences are SQVTM and ANQGSEA. CDR3 amino acids: CSVLRGGTNEQFF. The CDR3 DNA sequence: TGCAGCGTTCTTCGCGGGGGCACCAATGAGCAGTTCTTC.

This clonotype was observed at least ten times. The chain employs TRBV11-2 and TRBJ2-7; 10 positions match TRBD2. Trimming at V came to 1 base and at J to 3 bases, leaving 3 bases not matched to a gene. Germline V gives CDR1 SGHAT, CDR2 FQNNGV. This CDR3 is built from 15 residues. The CDR3 nucleotides read TGTGCCAGCAGCTTAGCGGCTAGCGGGAGCTACGAGCAGTACTTC. This encodes CASSLAASGSYEQYF.

This clonotype was seen many times. This chain joins TRBV20-1 and TRBJ2-3, with 9 bases lining up with TRBD2. Trimming at V came to 7 bases and at J to 5 bases, leaving 4 bases not matched to a gene. Per the germline V gene, CDR1 is DFQATT and CDR2 is SNEGSKA (reference sequence). The CDR3 covers 12 residues. CDR3 in DNA: TGCAGTGGGACTAGCGCGGGAGATACGCAGTATTTT. Its translation is CSGTSAGDTQYF.

This clonotype was seen a few times. This chain joins TRBV6-6 and TRBJ2-5, with 7 bases fitting TRBD1. This CDR3 has 15 amino acids. The J segment lost 3 bases and the V segment lost 2 bases, leaving 6 bases of the junction unmatched. Germline CDR1 MNHNY, CDR2 SVGAGI (reference sequence). The CDR3 sequence is CASSYPLTGEETQYF. In DNA, the CDR3 is TGTGCCAGCAGTTACCCCCTTACAGGGGAAGAGACCCAGTACTTC.

Many counts were recorded for this clonotype. V is TRBV2 and J is TRBJ2-1; the D is unclear. V was trimmed by 7 bases and J by 0 bases, leaving 16 bases between them. This CDR3 is 16 amino acids long. The V gene's germline CDR1 is SNHLY and CDR2 FYNNEI. The CDR3 protein is CASKVGWSSSYNEQFF. The CDR3 DNA reads TGTGCCAGCAAGGTCGGCTGGTCGAGCTCCTACAATGAGCAGTTCTTC.

This clonotype was detected a few times. The V gene is TRBV29-1, the J gene TRBJ2-3, with 11 positions matching TRBD2. After removal of 5 bases from V and 5 bases from J, the junction contained 3 bases not matched to a gene. Germline values: CDR1 SQVTM, CDR2 ANQGSEA. The CDR3 runs 13 residues. The CDR3 sequence: CSVTSGGGDTQYF. In nucleotides, the CDR3 is TGCAGCGTTACTAGCGGGGGTGGAGATACGCAGTATTTT.

This clonotype was observed at least ten times. The gene calls are TRBV11-2 and TRBJ2-3; TRBD1 is a possible D gene (5 bases). The germline gives CDR1 SGHAT, CDR2 FQNNGV. CDR3 size: 16 residues. V lost 0 bases, J lost 3 bases, and 13 bases lay in between. CDR3 nucleotide sequence: TGTGCCAGCAGCTTAGATTGGGGCGGTGGGACAGATACGCAGTATTTT. Protein: CASSLDWGGGTDTQYF.

This chain joins TRBV4-2 and TRBJ2-7; 8 positions agree with TRBD2. The CDR3 is made up of 16 amino acids. Looked up from germline, CDR1 is LGHNA and CDR2 is YNFKEQ. Trimming at V came to 1 base and at J to 2 bases, leaving 7 bases not matched to a gene. CDR3 nucleotides: TGTGCCAGCAGCCAAGTCGTCACTAGCGGACCCTACGAGCAGTACTTC. Its protein product is CASSQVVTSGPYEQYF.

This sequence joins TRBV7-6 and TRBJ2-5; D perhaps matches TRBD2 (5 bases). This CDR3 contains 15 residues. Germline V gene data show CDR1 as SGHVS and CDR2 as FNYEAQ. The V end lost 1 base, the J end lost 5 bases, and 14 bases lay between the germline ends. DNA for the CDR3: TGTGCCAGCAGCTTAGAGGGCCGGCGGAGGGAGACCCAGTACTTC. This sequence encodes CASSLEGRRRETQYF.

This chain uses TRBV4-2 with TRBJ1-5; D is perhaps TRBD1 (5 bases). The CDR3 has 15 amino acids. V shed 2 bases and J shed 5 bases, with 13 bases lying between them. CDR1 is LGHNA, CDR2 YNFKEQ, per germline. The CDR3 DNA sequence: TGTGCCAGCAGCCAACGCCGGGACGTCTATCAGCCCCAGCATTTT. It yields the protein CASSQRRDVYQPQHF.

This clonotype was recorded many times. The V and J genes are TRBV7-3 and TRBJ2-6; no reliable D call. The germline CDR1 and CDR2 sequences are SGHTA and FQGTGA. The CDR3 runs to 16 residues. V lost 5 bases, J lost 0 bases, and 11 bases lay in between. CDR3 sequence reads: CASSTTVSSGANVLTF. In DNA, the CDR3 is TGTGCCAGCAGCACCACAGTGAGCTCTGGGGCCAACGTCCTGACTTTC.

The chain couples TRBV28 to TRBJ1-6, with 7 bases aligning to TRBD1. Per germline, CDR1 MDHEN and CDR2 SYDVKM. The CDR3 spans 14 residues. J was trimmed by 3 bases and V by 6 bases; bases with no gene match: 2. CDR3 DNA sequence: TGTGCCAGCAGAACAGGGGTCTATAATTCACCCCTCCACTTT. It codes for CASRTGVYNSPLHF.

This clonotype was observed a single time. A much larger clone differs from this one at a single base, so this may be a read error. The genes are TRBV7-2 and TRBJ1-2; possibly TRBD1 for D (5 bases). From germline, CDR1 is SGHTA and CDR2 FQGNSA. This CDR3 has 13 residues. The CDR3 DNA reads as TGTGTCAGCAGCCCGGGGCCCGGCCATGGCTACACCTTC. It translates to CVSSPGPGHGYTF.

The chain recombines TRBV5-1 with TRBJ1-3; maybe TRBD1 (6 bases). This CDR3 comprises 15 residues. With 5 bases removed from V and 0 bases from J, the gap between germline ends came to 12 bases. The V gene's germline CDR1 is SGHRS and CDR2 YFSETQ. CDR3 sequence (DNA): TGCGCCAGCAGTCCGGGGGGCAGCTCTGGAAACACCATATATTTT. This encodes CASSPGGSSGNTIYF.

Sample share makes this clonotype medium-sized. The rearrangement joins TRBV7-8 to TRBJ1-1, with a weak D call TRBD1 (6 bases). The germline V gene encodes CDR1 SGHVS and CDR2 FQNEAQ. The CDR3 has 15 amino acids. V lost 7 bases to trimming and J lost 0 bases, with 15 bases between them. The DNA of the CDR3 is TGTGCCAGCAAACCAGGGGTAGGCTTGAACACTGAAGCTTTCTTT. Translating gives CASKPGVGLNTEAFF.

The chain's CDR3 is CASSFEDPNEKLFF. CDR3 DNA: TGCGCCAGCAGCTTCGAGGATCCTAATGAAAAACTGTTTTTT. This chain links TRBV5-1 with TRBJ1-4; D is ambiguous. CDR1 and CDR2 (germline): SGHRS, YFSETQ. The V and J ends lost 2 bases and 3 bases respectively, with 8 bases between them. CDR3 length equals 14 residues.

This clonotype was picked up many times. The chain joins TRBV28 to TRBJ1-1, with D possibly matching TRBD1 (6 bases). This CDR3 comprises 14 residues. Trimming removed 6 bases from V and 4 bases from J, with 15 bases in between. Germline V gives CDR1 MDHEN, CDR2 SYDVKM. In nucleotides, the CDR3 is TGTGCCAGCAGGCCCGGGACAAAGGGCACTGAAGCTTTCTTT. Its translation is CASRPGTKGTEAFF.

This clonotype has at least ten counts. The chain recombines TRBV7-8 with TRBJ1-5, with 9 bases lining up with TRBD1. This CDR3 has 17 residues. With V trimmed by 4 bases and J by 7 bases, 14 bases remained unmatched. Looked up from germline, CDR1 is SGHVS and CDR2 is FQNEAQ. The CDR3 DNA reads as TGTGCCAGCAGCTCATGGGAGGGACAGGGAGGTTTACAGCCCCAGCATTTT. Translating gives CASSSWEGQGGLQPQHF. Full variable domain (remainder filled in from reference TRBV7-8 and TRBJ1-5): GAGVSQSPRYKVAKRGQDVALRCDPISGHVSLFWYQQALGQGPEFLTYFQNEAQLDKSGLPSDRFFAERPEGSVSTLKIQRTQQEDSAVYLCASSSWEGQGGLQPQHFGDGTRLSIL.

This clonotype was seen a handful of times. This rearrangement joins TRBV6-6 to TRBJ1-2; no firm D call. Germline CDR1 reads MNHNY; CDR2 reads SVGAGI (reference sequence). The CDR3 sequence is 13 residues long. V was trimmed by 7 bases and J by 2 bases, leaving 11 bases between them. The CDR3 protein is CASKMRSNYGYTF. The CDR3 nucleotides are TGTGCCAGCAAGATGAGGTCGAACTATGGCTACACCTTC.

There are a few counts of this clonotype. The genes are TRBV6-5 and TRBJ1-6; TRBD1 might be the D (5 bases). CDR3 length: 16 amino acids. The V and J ends lost 8 bases and 5 bases respectively, with 19 bases between them. Germline loops: CDR1 MNHEY, CDR2 SVGAGI. As DNA, the CDR3 is TGTGCCAGCCGTGGCCGGGGCGCTGGGAATAATTCACCCCTCCACTTT. Its translation: CASRGRGAGNNSPLHF.

This clonotype was found many times. This chain connects TRBV7-6 to TRBJ2-5; TRBD1 is a possible D gene (5 bases). The CDR3 contains 14 residues. The V gene lost 3 bases and the J gene lost 1 base, with 9 bases spanning the gap. CDR1 is SGHVS, CDR2 FNYEAQ, per germline. CDR3 loop: CASSFSRGQETQYF. In DNA form, the CDR3 reads TGTGCCAGCAGCTTTAGTAGGGGCCAAGAGACCCAGTACTTC.

The J gene is TRBJ1-1, the V gene TRBV7-6; D remains ambiguous. This CDR3 has 14 amino acids. The V and J ends lost 2 bases and 1 base respectively, with 8 bases between them. Germline V gene data show CDR1 as SGHVS and CDR2 as FNYEAQ. The CDR3 loop reads CASSLYGGNTEAFF. CDR3 nucleotides: TGTGCCAGCAGCTTATACGGAGGGAACACTGAAGCTTTCTTT.

This CDR3 reads CASSSGQGFEQYV. For the CDR3, the DNA is TGTGCCAGCAGTTCGGGACAGGGGTTCGAGCAGTACGTC. The V call is TRBV6-1, the J call TRBJ2-7; TRBD1 agrees at 10 bases. The CDR3 extends over 13 amino acids. The germline CDR1 and CDR2 sequences are MNHNS and SASEGT. V lost 5 bases and J lost 6; bases outside the gene matches: 4.

The V gene is TRBV10-3, the J gene TRBJ1-1, with D possibly matching TRBD1 (5 bases). The CDR3 spans 11 residues. V gave up 10 bases and J gave up 10 bases, with 16 bases separating them. CDR1 is ENHRY, CDR2 SYGVKD, per germline. CDR3 sequence reads: CATHDQGRAFF. The CDR3 nucleotides read TGTGCCACCCACGACCAGGGTAGAGCTTTCTTT.

This clonotype has ten or more counts. This chain links TRBV10-3 with TRBJ2-1; D is undetermined. The CDR3 sequence is 11 residues long. Looked up from germline, CDR1 is ENHRY and CDR2 is SYGVKD. V was clipped by 3 bases and J by 4 bases, with 1 base between them. CDR3 nucleotides: TGTGCCATCAGTGATTACAATGAGCAGTTCTTC. Amino acids: CAISDYNEQFF.

This clonotype appeared many times. CDR3 nucleotide sequence: TGTGCCAGCAGCCTCCGACTCGGATACACCGGGGAGCTGTTTTTT. Encoded protein: CASSLRLGYTGELFF. V is TRBV11-2 and J is TRBJ2-2; D remains ambiguous. Germline V CDR1 and CDR2: SGHAT, FQNNGV. Trimming pared 5 bases from V and 3 bases from J, leaving 13 bases between. This CDR3 contains 15 residues.